The source of this T cell receptor (beta chain) is a study of blood T cell repertoires in COVID-19. Study as a whole: Sources were T cells, B-cell-depleted T cells, or PBMCs; the material itself was cDNA or gDNA.

As processed by the authors: Nucleated cell number was recorded as an estimate derived from reference gene primer amplification. Some clones are missing from TCRdb's copy, which holds only in-frame ones; the method was immunoSEQ multiplex PCR. Clone size and the V and J calls come from that table; the DNA yielded D and trimming. The sample has approximately 150,000 clones; about nine tenths are singletons. This clone was detected a few times. CDR1 ENHRY and CDR2 SYGVKD come from the germline V gene. The CDR3 spans 15 residues. V shed 0 bases and J shed 0 bases, with 8 bases lying between them. Sequencing input: peripheral blood. This sequence was found in a man aged 55 to 70 with active or convalescent COVID-19. This rearrangement joins TRBV10-3 to TRBJ1-1, with D uncertain. DNA of the CDR3: TGTGCCATCAGTGAGTCCGGGTTCATGAACACTGAAGCTTTCTTT. It translates to CAISESGFMNTEAFF.